The rows below give T cell receptor beta chains drawn from one sample of a study of radiation and T cells in renal cell carcinoma. Data came from immunoSEQ multiplex PCR; TCRdb stores just in-frame clones and leaves some out. The sample consists of about 83,000 clones, roughly 83% of them appearing once. The sequencing used blood, collected from a patient whose treatment included radiotherapy and nephrectomy. All receptors come from a woman aged 55-70 years with renal cell carcinoma. CDR3s include the opening cysteine and the closing phenylalanine or tryptophan. Each record gives: J gene, V gene, D gene, clone size, CDR3 length, CDR3 protein, CDR3 DNA. D genes are given only for firm matches. Clone sizes are given selectively: once, few, many, or a class where the clone is expanded.

j_gene: TRBJ1-1
v_gene: TRBV19
d_gene: NA
abundance: few
len: 11
CDR3aa: CASSMRTEAFF
CDR3nt: TGTGCCAGTAGTATGAGGACTGAAGCTTTCTTT

j_gene: TRBJ1-1
v_gene: TRBV9
d_gene: TRBD1
abundance: NA
len: 13
CDR3aa: CASSLGQVTEAFF
CDR3nt: TGTGCCAGCAGCCTCGGACAGGTTACTGAAGCTTTCTTT

j_gene: TRBJ2-7
v_gene: TRBV9
d_gene: NA
abundance: NA
len: 16
CDR3aa: CASSVGGSGFSYEQYF
CDR3nt: TGTGCCAGCAGCGTAGGGGGTAGCGGCTTCTCCTACGAGCAGTACTTC

j_gene: TRBJ1-4
v_gene: TRBV28
d_gene: NA
abundance: NA
len: 13
CDR3aa: CASSFRGNEKLFF
CDR3nt: TGTGCCAGCAGTTTTCGGGGTAATGAAAAACTGTTTTTT

j_gene: TRBJ2-1
v_gene: TRBV7-3
d_gene: TRBD2
abundance: NA
len: 16
CDR3aa: CASSLIGLAGGREQFF
CDR3nt: TGTGCCAGCAGCTTAATCGGACTAGCGGGAGGTCGTGAGCAGTTCTTC

j_gene: TRBJ2-2
v_gene: TRBV21-1
d_gene: NA
abundance: NA
len: 17
CDR3aa: CASRPSTGALDTGELFF
CDR3nt: TGTGCCAGCAGGCCTTCGACAGGGGCCCTGGACACCGGGGAGCTGTTTTTT

j_gene: TRBJ1-2
v_gene: TRBV4-2
d_gene: NA
abundance: NA
len: 12
CDR3aa: CASRDRFYGYTF
CDR3nt: TGTGCCAGCAGAGACAGGTTCTATGGCTACACCTTC

j_gene: TRBJ2-7
v_gene: TRBV10-3
d_gene: NA
abundance: NA
len: 13
CDR3aa: CAITEGGPYEQYF
CDR3nt: TGTGCCATCACCGAAGGGGGGCCCTACGAGCAGTACTTC

j_gene: TRBJ2-1
v_gene: TRBV14
d_gene: NA
abundance: NA
len: 19
CDR3aa: CASSQGLGLGFGSYNEQFF
CDR3nt: TGTGCCAGCAGCCAAGGTTTGGGTCTCGGATTTGGCTCCTACAATGAGCAGTTCTTC

j_gene: TRBJ2-1
v_gene: TRBV29-1
d_gene: NA
abundance: NA
len: 14
CDR3aa: CSASEGGTYNEQFF
CDR3nt: TGCAGCGCCTCGGAGGGGGGGACCTACAATGAGCAGTTCTTC

j_gene: TRBJ2-3
v_gene: TRBV7-2
d_gene: TRBD1
abundance: NA
len: 17
CDR3aa: CASSLGLGGWGTDTQYF
CDR3nt: TGTGCCAGCAGCTTAGGCTTAGGGGGCTGGGGCACAGATACGCAGTATTTT

j_gene: TRBJ2-1
v_gene: TRBV5-1
d_gene: TRBD2
abundance: NA
len: 17
CDR3aa: CASTDRVLAGAYNEQFF
CDR3nt: TGCGCCAGCACGGATAGAGTACTAGCGGGGGCCTACAATGAGCAGTTCTTC

j_gene: TRBJ2-5
v_gene: TRBV18
d_gene: NA
abundance: once
len: 14
CDR3aa: CASSPLQGQGTQYF
CDR3nt: TGTGCCAGCTCACCCCTCCAGGGGCAGGGGACCCAGTACTTC

j_gene: TRBJ2-2
v_gene: TRBV5-4
d_gene: NA
abundance: NA
len: 14
CDR3aa: CASSFQGRTGELFF
CDR3nt: TGTGCCAGCAGCTTTCAGGGACGCACCGGGGAGCTGTTTTTT

j_gene: TRBJ1-1
v_gene: TRBV27
d_gene: NA
abundance: NA
len: 13
CDR3aa: CASRPPGWGEAFF
CDR3nt: TGTGCCAGCCGACCGCCAGGGTGGGGTGAAGCTTTCTTT

j_gene: TRBJ2-7
v_gene: TRBV7-9
d_gene: NA
abundance: few
len: 12
CDR3aa: CASGGRSYEQYF
CDR3nt: TGTGCCTCCGGGGGACGGTCCTACGAGCAGTACTTC

j_gene: TRBJ1-1
v_gene: TRBV9
d_gene: TRBD1
abundance: few
len: 16
CDR3aa: CASSETTGVAVTEAFF
CDR3nt: TGTGCCAGCAGCGAGACGACAGGGGTCGCCGTAACTGAAGCTTTCTTT

j_gene: TRBJ1-6
v_gene: TRBV5-1
d_gene: TRBD1
abundance: NA
len: 14
CDR3aa: CASSPDRERSPLHF
CDR3nt: TGCGCCAGCAGTCCGGACAGGGAGCGTTCACCCCTCCACTTT

j_gene: TRBJ2-3
v_gene: TRBV5-4
d_gene: TRBD2
abundance: NA
len: 14
CDR3aa: CAGKTSVGADTQYF
CDR3nt: TGTGCCGGAAAGACTAGCGTAGGTGCAGATACGCAGTATTTT

j_gene: TRBJ1-3
v_gene: TRBV19
d_gene: NA
abundance: NA
len: 12
CDR3aa: CASSLSPNTIYF
CDR3nt: TGTGCCAGTAGTCTTTCGCCGAACACCATATATTTT

j_gene: TRBJ1-1
v_gene: TRBV5-1
d_gene: NA
abundance: NA
len: 13
CDR3aa: CASSLTQNTEAFF
CDR3nt: TGCGCCAGCAGCTTGACACAGAACACTGAAGCTTTCTTT

j_gene: TRBJ1-2
v_gene: TRBV30
d_gene: TRBD1
abundance: NA
len: 12
CDR3aa: CAWGTGNYGYTF
CDR3nt: TGTGCCTGGGGGACAGGAAACTATGGCTACACCTTC

j_gene: TRBJ1-6
v_gene: TRBV30
d_gene: NA
abundance: once
len: 15
CDR3aa: CAWSVGISYNSPLHF
CDR3nt: TGTGCCTGGAGTGTAGGGATCTCCTATAATTCACCCCTCCACTTT